A selection of T cell receptor beta chains follows, all from one sample in a study of CD8+ T cells in alopecia areata. Method: immunoSEQ multiplex PCR; TCRdb's copy keeps in-frame clones and lacks some. The profile shows some 220,000 clones, under 60% of them singletons. Specimen: CD4+ T cells sorted from blood, collected at week 4, from a patient treated with tofacitinib. The receptor set was obtained from a human donor with alopecia areata. Both conserved end residues are trimmed from each CDR3.

>TRBJ1-1|TRBV29-1
SVEGQYRTEAF
>TRBJ2-3|TRBV27
ASGLGPTDTQY
>TRBJ1-1|TRBV5-6
ASSLVVNTEAF
>TRBJ1-6|TRBV27
ASSLSIVGNSPLH
>TRBJ1-1|TRBV4-3
ASSQNQGLHTEAF
>TRBJ1-2|TRBV20-1
SANFEYGYT
>TRBJ2-7|TRBV18
ASSPDRDEQY
>TRBJ1-6|TRBV9
ASSPGRDREYNSPLH
>TRBJ2-3|TRBV27
ATRPLPSTDTQY
>TRBJ2-1|TRBV11-2
ASTLTRGGEQF
>TRBJ2-7|TRBV30
AWTRDNYEQY
>TRBJ1-2|TRBV15
ATSRPQGPYT
>TRBJ2-7|TRBV30
ASARAGSYEQY
>TRBJ2-7|TRBV5-1
ASSYGDVYEQY
>TRBJ1-1|TRBV29-1
SGAAGNTEAF
>TRBJ1-6|TRBV30
AWRLTGEASPLH
>TRBJ1-2|TRBV30
AFDPYGYT
>TRBJ1-2|TRBV7-2
ASGARANYGYT
>TRBJ1-5|TRBV30
AWSVGGGKQPQH
>TRBJ2-7|TRBV11-1
ASSSQTESYEQY
>TRBJ2-3|TRBV6-1
ASSLASGGTDTQY
>TRBJ1-2|TRBV29-1
SVGTKLLANYGYT
>TRBJ2-2|TRBV29-1
SVSDSQFTGELF
>TRBJ2-2|TRBV6-5
ASSWGQGKVGELF
>TRBJ2-7|TRBV10-2
ASSGEVGSYEQY
>TRBJ1-1|TRBV11-2
ASSETVPGVAF
>TRBJ1-4|TRBV4-3
ASSLGGRAEKLF
>TRBJ1-5|TRBV29-1
SAAEGHGNQPQH
>TRBJ2-7|TRBV6-5
ASRERQEYSYEQY
>TRBJ1-1|TRBV6-5
ASRDGSTEAF
>TRBJ1-1|TRBV12-5
ASAEQGGPEAF
>TRBJ2-6|TRBV11-2
ASSLAQLTNVLT
>TRBJ1-2|TRBV10-2
ASSVDRDSGYT
>TRBJ1-2|TRBV27
ASSSYRDRGGYT
>TRBJ2-2|TRBV10-3
AISDAGTRTGELF
>TRBJ1-4|TRBV30
AWSASGGSRKLF
>TRBJ1-1|TRBV9
ASSVAALNTEAF
>TRBJ1-2|TRBV19
ASRPGPRVYGYT
>TRBJ1-6|TRBV9
ASSEWENSPLH
>TRBJ1-1|TRBV9
ASSEAGTGNTEAF
>TRBJ2-7|TRBV6-1
VNYEQY
>TRBJ2-2|TRBV5-1
ASSRGPALDTGELF
>TRBJ2-1|TRBV5-1
ASSLGSGARDEQF
>TRBJ1-1|TRBV5-1
ASSLEFAQVGTEAF
>TRBJ1-5|TRBV30
AWSVGQGAQPQH
>TRBJ2-1|TRBV4-1
ASSQEGRSSYNEQF